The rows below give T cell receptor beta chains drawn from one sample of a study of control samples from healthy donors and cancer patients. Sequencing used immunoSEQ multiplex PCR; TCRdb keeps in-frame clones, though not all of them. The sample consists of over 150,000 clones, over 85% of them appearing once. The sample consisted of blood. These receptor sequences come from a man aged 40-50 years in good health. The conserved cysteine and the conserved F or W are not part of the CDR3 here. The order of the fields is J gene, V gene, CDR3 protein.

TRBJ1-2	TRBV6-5	ASTLLDGDYGYT
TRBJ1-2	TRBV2	ARLWTNYGYT
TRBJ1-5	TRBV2	ASRLDRAYQPQH
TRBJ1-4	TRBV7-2	ASSLGDRGKKLF
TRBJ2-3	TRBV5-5	ASSLETSGGIYTQY
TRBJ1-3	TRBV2	ASSAQGPGNTIY
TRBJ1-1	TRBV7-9	ASSLGATGGDEAF
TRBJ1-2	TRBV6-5	ASSFIVRGSGYT
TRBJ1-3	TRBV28	ASSLLGYWNTIY
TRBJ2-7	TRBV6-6	ASTLDRAIYEQY
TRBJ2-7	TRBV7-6	ASSSGQGVGEQY
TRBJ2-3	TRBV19	ASSPTSGGGDTQY
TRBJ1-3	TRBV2	ASSLGWRNTIY
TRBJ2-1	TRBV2	ASSGGESYNEQF
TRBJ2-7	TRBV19	ASRTTSGSYEQY
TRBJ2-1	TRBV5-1	ASSLEGGGYYNEQF
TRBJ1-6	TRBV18	ASSPTGASGGSPLH
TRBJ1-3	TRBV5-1	ASSPGTGASSGNTIY
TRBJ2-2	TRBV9	ASSGPSGGTNTGKLF
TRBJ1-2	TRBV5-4	ASSSQGRYGYT
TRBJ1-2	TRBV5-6	ASSWDRRNYGYT
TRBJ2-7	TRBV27	ASWAGGPPYEQY
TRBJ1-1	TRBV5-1	ASSPSGQAKNTEAF
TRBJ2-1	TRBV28	ASSLQREQF
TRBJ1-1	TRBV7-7	ASSLERTGQTEAF
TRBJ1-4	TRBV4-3	ASSPERWFSEKLF